The 30 T cell receptor beta chains given below trace back to one sample, sequenced in a study of PD-L1 blockade in urothelial cancer. Sequencing was performed with immunoSEQ multiplex PCR; in TCRdb, only in-frame clones are kept and a portion is missing. The repertoire holds roughly 120,000 clones, with around 84% as singletons. Stated time point: pretreatment peripheral blood. This specimen consisted of PBMCs, obtained around atezolizumab (anti-PD-L1) treatment. The receptor source for this set is a man aged 45-65 years with urothelial cancer.

The V and J genes are TRBV4-2 and TRBJ2-7; weak D call: TRBD2 (5 bases). Per the germline V gene, CDR1 is LGHNA and CDR2 is YNFKEQ. Between the trimmed V and J ends, which lost 2 bases and 3 bases, there was a span of 20 bases. The CDR3 is made up of 17 amino acids. The CDR3 nucleotides are TGTGCCAGCAGCCAACCGGATCTTGCGGGCTTAGTCTACGAGCAGTACTTC. It encodes CASSQPDLAGLVYEQYF.

Written as DNA, the CDR3 is TGTGCCAGCAGCTTAGGCCCGGGACAGGGCTCTGAAGCTTTCTTT. Translated, it gives CASSLGPGQGSEAFF. This chain connects TRBV11-3 to TRBJ1-1; 9 bases map to TRBD1. The J segment lost 6 bases and the V segment lost 1 base, leaving 6 bases of the junction unmatched. The CDR3 length is 15 residues. Per the germline V gene, CDR1 is SGHNT and CDR2 is YENEEA.

This clone is a singleton in its sample. V is TRBV30 and J is TRBJ1-5; perhaps TRBD1 as D (5 bases). Germline V gene data show CDR1 as GTSNPN and CDR2 as SVGIG (reference sequence). The CDR3 contains 13 residues. The CDR3 is CAWGPGINQPQHF. CDR3 coding DNA: TGTGCTTGGGGCCCGGGGATAAATCAGCCCCAGCATTTT.

The rearrangement links TRBV7-9 to TRBJ2-1, with 7 positions matching TRBD2. J gave up 10 bases and V 2 bases, and 8 bases lay outside the gene matches. The CDR3 runs to 14 residues. The V gene's germline CDR1 is SEHNR and CDR2 FQNEAQ (reference sequence). The CDR3 is CASSLSRELREQFF. The CDR3 coding sequence is TGTGCCAGCAGCTTATCGCGGGAGCTCAGGGAGCAGTTCTTC.

The V gene is TRBV9, the J gene TRBJ2-1, with 9 bases identical to TRBD2. Germline-derived CDR1 and CDR2 are SGDLS and YYNGEE. This CDR3 region has 15 residues. V dropped 3 bases and J dropped 7; count of bases not matched to a gene: 8. The CDR3 bases are TGTGCCAGCAGCGCCGGGACTAGCCGCCGGAATGAGCAGTTCTTC. It specifies CASSAGTSRRNEQFF.

CDR3 nucleotide sequence: TGTGCCAGCAGTTCCGACAGAAACACCGGGGAGCTGTTTTTT. Translation: CASSSDRNTGELFF. This chain links TRBV5-4 with TRBJ2-2, with TRBD1 as a possible D gene (5 bases). The CDR3 runs 14 residues. Trimming pared 5 bases from V and 2 bases from J, leaving 10 bases between. Germline loops: CDR1 SGHNT, CDR2 YYREEE (reference sequence).

The gene calls are TRBV2 and TRBJ2-1; no clear D gene. CDR3 length: 13 residues. Per the germline V gene, CDR1 is SNHLY and CDR2 is FYNNEI. V dropped 2 bases and J dropped 6 bases, with 8 bases sitting between them. The CDR3 region has the DNA TGTGCCAGCAGTGAATTTCTGAGCAATGAGCAGTTCTTC. It codes for CASSEFLSNEQFF.

The genes are TRBV7-3 and TRBJ2-1; D not certain. The CDR3 sequence is 15 residues long. Per the germline V gene, CDR1 is SGHTA and CDR2 is FQGTGA. Trimming took off 1 base at V and 4 bases at J, with 11 bases between the two ends. The CDR3: CASSLNSQPYNEQFF. CDR3 in DNA: TGTGCCAGCAGCTTAAACTCCCAACCTTACAATGAGCAGTTCTTC.

The chain has TRBV15 and TRBJ2-7; 7 positions match TRBD2. Per the germline V gene, CDR1 is LNHNV and CDR2 is YYDKDF (reference sequence). V dropped 3 bases and J dropped 3; count of bases not matched to a gene: 5. CDR3 length: 14 residues. The CDR3 bases are TGTGCCACCAGCAGGGAGAGCGGGATCTACGAGCAGTACTTC. It encodes CATSRESGIYEQYF.

The rearrangement joins TRBV7-3 to TRBJ1-2; the D gene is possibly TRBD1 (5 bases). The germline V gene has CDR1 SGHTA and CDR2 FQGTGA. V dropped 5 bases and J dropped 8 bases, with 15 bases sitting between them. The CDR3 length is 13 residues. This CDR3 reads CASSITGSRGYTF. The CDR3 nucleotides read TGTGCCAGCAGCATCACAGGCTCAAGGGGCTACACCTTC.

The chain carries TRBV21-1 and TRBJ2-3; the D segment call TRBD2 is taken from the table without a DNA check. TRBV21-1 has pseudogene status. CDR3 size: 13 residues. Here the CDR3 reads CASQREVADTQYF. For the CDR3, the DNA is TGTGCCAGCCAGCGGGAGGTGGCAGATACGCAGTATTTT.

For this clone: Germline is not matched at one junction end, which may reflect a read error. The chain links TRBV7-7 to TRBJ2-3; TRBD1 agrees at 9 bases. The CDR3 runs to 15 residues. The germline gives CDR1 SSHAT, CDR2 FNYEAQ (reference sequence). The CDR3 coding sequence is TGTGCTAGCAGCTCCGGGACAGGGCCTACAGATACGCAGTATTTT. It yields the protein CASSSGTGPTDTQYF.

CDR3 residues: CASSYEGRGNSPLHF. CDR3 nucleotides: TGTGCCAGCAGTTATGAAGGCAGAGGAAATTCACCCCTCCACTTT. The V call is TRBV6-5, the J call TRBJ1-6; no clear D gene. Trimming took 3 bases from V and 7 from J, leaving 13 bases between them. The CDR3 loop spans 15 amino acids. Germline CDR1 MNHEY, CDR2 SVGAGI.

The rearrangement joins TRBV9 to TRBJ2-2; a possible D gene is TRBD2 (5 bases). Trimming stripped 4 bases from V and 4 bases from J, with 11 bases between. CDR1 is SGDLS and CDR2 is YYNGEE in the germline V gene. The CDR3 extends over 14 amino acids. The CDR3 nucleotides are TGTGCCAGCAGCCCCCAACTAGGCACCGGGGAGCTGTTTTTT. Translation gives CASSPQLGTGELFF.

The chain joins TRBV2 to TRBJ2-3; 12 bases line up with TRBD2. V trimming: 8 bases; J trimming: 0 bases; junction bases outside the gene matches: 6. The CDR3 is 16 residues long. The germline V gene encodes CDR1 SNHLY and CDR2 FYNNEI. In DNA form, the CDR3 reads TGTGCCAGCGCGGGAGGACTAGCGGGAAGCACAGATACGCAGTATTTT. Translating it yields CASAGGLAGSTDTQYF.

The V call is TRBV18, the J call TRBJ2-4, with D perhaps matching TRBD2 (5 bases). Germline-derived CDR1 and CDR2 are KGHSH and LQKENI. Trimming cost V 2 bases and J 8 bases, with 16 bases left between them. The CDR3 has 15 amino acids. The CDR3 protein is CASSPRRAKVDIQYF. The CDR3 nucleotides read TGTGCCAGCTCACCAAGGCGGGCGAAGGTGGACATTCAGTACTTC.

This rearrangement joins TRBV6-6 to TRBJ2-7; 9 nucleotides line up with TRBD1. The ends lost 6 bases at V and 3 bases at J; junction bases unmatched: 3. This CDR3 comprises 13 residues. Germline assignment: CDR1 MNHNY and CDR2 SVGAGI (reference sequence). The DNA for the CDR3 is TGTGCCAGCAGGCCGGGACAGGGCTACGAGCAGTACTTC. Its translation is CASRPGQGYEQYF.

This rearrangement joins TRBV21-1 to TRBJ2-7; TRBD2, the table's D call, was not compared with the DNA. TRBV21-1 is a pseudogene segment. CDR3 length: 18 residues. CDR3 coding DNA: TGTGCCAGCACCCGGACTAGCGGGAACCCTTCGAGCCCCTACGAGCAGTACTTC. This codes for CASTRTSGNPSSPYEQYF.

The chain is built from TRBV5-1 and TRBJ1-5; unclear D gene. This CDR3 spans 13 amino acids. The germline gives CDR1 SGHRS, CDR2 YFSETQ. The germline V and J ends were trimmed by 4 bases and 0 bases, with 5 bases remaining between them. The CDR3 reads CASSQDSNQPQHF. CDR3 nucleotide sequence: TGCGCCAGCAGCCAGGATAGCAATCAGCCCCAGCATTTT.

The rearrangement uses TRBV5-1 and TRBJ1-2; the D gene is possibly TRBD1 (6 bases). Trimming pared 1 base from V and 7 bases from J, leaving 17 bases between. The germline gives CDR1 SGHRS, CDR2 YFSETQ. The CDR3 is made up of 15 amino acids. This CDR3 reads CASSLSGQGLFGYTF. For the CDR3, the DNA is TGCGCCAGCAGCTTGAGTGGGCAGGGGCTCTTTGGCTACACCTTC. The whole variable domain, filled in from reference TRBV5-1 and TRBJ1-2, reads KAGVTQTPRYLIKTRGQQVTLSCSPISGHRSVSWYQQTPGQGLQFLFEYFSETQRNKGNFPGRFSGRQFSNSRSEMNVSTLELGDSALYLCASSLSGQGLFGYTFGSGTRLTVV.

The chain recombines TRBV25-1 with TRBJ2-2, with unresolved D. Germline CDR1 and CDR2: MGHDK and SYGVNS. The CDR3 spans 12 residues. V lost 5 bases, J lost 5 bases, and 6 bases lay in between. As DNA, the CDR3 is TGTGCCAGCAGTCTCGGGACCGGGGAGCTGTTTTTT. Its translation is CASSLGTGELFF.

The rearrangement uses TRBV6-1 and TRBJ1-2; 7 bases line up with TRBD1. This CDR3 comprises 13 residues. The junction had 3 bases not matched to a gene; V was cut back by 6 bases and J by 2 bases. The germline gives CDR1 MNHNS, CDR2 SASEGT. CDR3 amino acids: CASSLQGNYGYTF. In DNA, the CDR3 is TGTGCCAGCAGCCTACAGGGGAACTATGGCTACACCTTC.

V usage is TRBV7-3 and J usage is TRBJ2-1; TRBD2 matches 11 bases. The V gene end was trimmed by 1 base and the J gene end by 8 bases; junction bases not matched to a gene: 16. This CDR3 comprises 19 residues. CDR1 and CDR2 (germline): SGHTA, FQGTGA. The CDR3 nucleotides are TGTGCCAGCAGCTTAAAAAACCCTCGACTAGCGGGACACGGCGATGAGCAGTTCTTC. Translation gives CASSLKNPRLAGHGDEQFF.

To note about this clone: Additional DNA sequences in this sample encode the identical CDR3. The rearrangement joins TRBV7-9 to TRBJ1-1; D not certain. The CDR3 runs 14 residues. Germline V lookup: CDR1 SEHNR, CDR2 FQNEAQ (reference sequence). V was pared by 1 base and J by 0 bases, with 6 bases between. For the CDR3, the DNA is TGTGCCAGCAGCTTAGACCGGTTGAACACTGAAGCTTTCTTT. Translation: CASSLDRLNTEAFF.

Of note for this clone: This specimen includes other DNA sequences encoding the same CDR3. V is TRBV25-1 and J is TRBJ2-7, with 10 bases fitting TRBD2. Germline V gene sequence: CDR1 MGHDK, CDR2 SYGVNS. This CDR3 contains 13 residues. V lost 9 bases to trimming and J lost 4 bases; unmatched junction nucleotides: 6. As DNA, the CDR3 is TGTGCCAGTCGGACTAGCGGATCTTACGAGCAGTACTTC. The encoded protein is CASRTSGSYEQYF.

The rearrangement uses TRBV18 and TRBJ2-2, with 7 nucleotides matching TRBD1. Germline-derived CDR1 and CDR2 are KGHSH and LQKENI. The junction had 4 bases not matched to a gene; V was cut back by 3 bases and J by 0 bases. CDR3 size: 16 residues. CDR3 loop: CASSPLRGPNTGELFF. The CDR3 DNA is TGTGCCAGCTCACCTTTGAGGGGGCCGAACACCGGGGAGCTGTTTTTT.

The V call is TRBV18, the J call TRBJ2-7; 9 bases match TRBD1. V gave up 4 bases and J gave up 4 bases; unmatched junction bases: 5. The CDR3 has 14 residues. Germline CDR1 KGHSH, CDR2 LQKENI. In DNA form, the CDR3 reads TGTGCCAGCTCACGGGGGGGACAGGGTTACGAGCAGTACTTC. Its translation: CASSRGGQGYEQYF.

This chain links TRBV18 with TRBJ2-7, with D perhaps TRBD2 (6 bases). Trimming stripped 2 bases from V and 5 bases from J, with 10 bases between. The CDR3 loop spans 13 amino acids. Germline-derived CDR1 and CDR2 are KGHSH and LQKENI. The CDR3 is CASSPVGGNEQYF. The CDR3 DNA is TGTGCCAGCTCACCAGTGGGCGGGAACGAGCAGTACTTC.

This clone was observed a handful of times. This chain links TRBV23-1 with TRBJ2-3; D is possibly TRBD1 (6 bases). TRBV23-1 is flagged as an ORF with uncertain function. V dropped 6 bases and J dropped 1 base, with 14 bases sitting between them. This CDR3 contains 15 residues. CDR3 DNA sequence: TGCGCCAGCAGCCCTCCGGGACACCGCACAGATACGCAGTATTTT. It codes for CASSPPGHRTDTQYF.

This clone has at least ten counts. J is TRBJ2-7 and V is TRBV29-1; TRBD1 might be the D (5 bases). The CDR3 extends over 14 amino acids. V lost 4 bases to trimming and J lost 0 bases, with 13 bases between them. Germline V lookup: CDR1 SQVTM, CDR2 ANQGSEA. As DNA, the CDR3 is TGCAGCGTTGGGGGCATCCTGAGCTCCTACGAGCAGTACTTC. Protein product: CSVGGILSSYEQYF.